This TCR beta chain originates from a study of Ad26.COV2.S vaccination and SARS-CoV-2 variants. Study as a whole: Donor was in the COV1001 Ad26.COV2.S trial arm. Administration of Ad26.COV2.S was intramuscular, either once or twice 56 days apart.

V was pared by 3 bases and J by 0 bases, with 8 bases between. The CDR3 has 14 amino acids. Germline CDR1 is MNHEY and CDR2 is SMNVEV (reference sequence). The assay was immunoSEQ multiplex PCR, and TCRdb's table has in-frame clones only and misses some. The repertoire has approximately 500,000 clones, around 85% of them found once; the top ten carry roughly 13%. As for this clone: The target antigen is unknown.

Study conclusions and caveats: Responses of spike-specific T cells (both CD8+ and CD4+) reportedly showed substantial breadth after vaccination.

Stated treatment: some 20 received Ad26.COV2.S at low or high dose, single or two shots; a few received placebo; per-sample allocation not given. Specimen acquisition occurred on day 63 following the initial vaccine or placebo injection. Within Boston, the person who donated was an adult of 18-55 years. The chain uses TRBV27 and TRBJ1-1; D gene unclear. The sequence was collected from a person between 18 and 59 years old who received the Ad26.COV2.S COVID-19 vaccine or a placebo. The starting material was peripheral blood, obtained in a trial of Ad26.COV2.S vaccine versus placebo. CDR3 sequence (DNA): TGTGCCAGCAGTTTCGGGGTGGTGAACACTGAAGCTTTCTTT. It codes for CASSFGVVNTEAFF.